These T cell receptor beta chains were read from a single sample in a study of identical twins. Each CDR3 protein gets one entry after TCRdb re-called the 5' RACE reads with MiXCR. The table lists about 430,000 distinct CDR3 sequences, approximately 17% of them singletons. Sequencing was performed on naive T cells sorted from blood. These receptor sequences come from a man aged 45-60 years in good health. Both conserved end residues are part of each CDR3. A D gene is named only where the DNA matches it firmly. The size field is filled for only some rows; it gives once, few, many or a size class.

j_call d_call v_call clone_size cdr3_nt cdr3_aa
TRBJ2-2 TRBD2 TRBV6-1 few TGTGCCAGCATCCGATCATGGGGGGGGACTAACACCGGGGAGCTGTTTTTT CASIRSWGGTNTGELFF
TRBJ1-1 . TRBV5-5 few TGTGCCAGCAGCTTGAGGTACCTCGAAGCTTTCTTT CASSLRYLEAFF
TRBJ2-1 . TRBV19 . TGTGCCACCACTAGAGGGACTGGTTCCTACAATGAGCAGTTCTTC CATTRGTGSYNEQFF
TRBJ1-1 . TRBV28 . TGTGCCAGCAGTCCCACCCCCGGTAGCACTGAAGCTTTCTTT CASSPTPGSTEAFF
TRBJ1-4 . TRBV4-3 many TGCGCCAGCAGCCAAGATCCGGGCTTGACTAATGAAAAACTGTTTTTT CASSQDPGLTNEKLFF
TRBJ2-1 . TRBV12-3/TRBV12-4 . TGTGCCAGCAAGTTGGGGGGCGGGAGTTACAATGAGCAGTTCTTC CASKLGGGSYNEQFF
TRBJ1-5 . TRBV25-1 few TGTGCCAGCAGTGATGTGGGGCGGCATCAGCCCCAGCATTTT CASSDVGRHQPQHF
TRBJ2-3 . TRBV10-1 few TGCGCCAGCAGAGAGGCCGGGACACTGGGAGATACGCAGTATTTT CASREAGTLGDTQYF
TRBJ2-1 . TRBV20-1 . TGCAGTGCTAGCGAGGGGGCGGGGGGTCTCAATGAGCAGTTCTTC CSASEGAGGLNEQFF
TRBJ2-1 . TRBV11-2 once TGTGCCAGCAGCCCATCTACGGGACCACACAATGAGCAGTTCTTC CASSPSTGPHNEQFF
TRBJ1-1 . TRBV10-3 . TGTGCCATCAGACAGGGAACTGAAGCTTTCTTT CAIRQGTEAFF
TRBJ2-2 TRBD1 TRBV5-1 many TGCGCCAGCAGCTTGGTGGACAGGGCGACCGGGGAGCTGTTTTTT CASSLVDRATGELFF
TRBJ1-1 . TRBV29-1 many TGCAGCGTGGGGGGGAGAAACAGGGCTGAAGCTTTCTTT CSVGGRNRAEAFF
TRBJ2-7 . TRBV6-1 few TGTGCCAGCAAGGCGAGTTCTGGACGGGGCCAATACGAGCAGTACTTC CASKASSGRGQYEQYF
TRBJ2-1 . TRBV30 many TGTGCCTGGACTAGCGTAAGCTCCTACAATGAGCAGTTCTTC CAWTSVSSYNEQFF
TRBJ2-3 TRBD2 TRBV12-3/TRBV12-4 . TGTGCCAGCAGTTTTGGGAGGGGCACAGATACGCAGTATTTT CASSFGRGTDTQYF
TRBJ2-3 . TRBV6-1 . TGTGCCAGCAGTGAAAGGGCGGGTACGCAGTATTTT CASSERAGTQYF
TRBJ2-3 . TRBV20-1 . TGCAGTGCTAGGAAGACTGAAGCTAGCACAGATACGCAGTATTTT CSARKTEASTDTQYF
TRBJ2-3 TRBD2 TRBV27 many TGTGCCAGCAGTTTAATAGCGGGGGGGTTCACAGATACGCAGTATTTT CASSLIAGGFTDTQYF
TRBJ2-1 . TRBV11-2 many TGTGCCAGCAGCCTATCCTGGGGACGAGGTGTCTATGAGCAGTTCTTC CASSLSWGRGVYEQFF
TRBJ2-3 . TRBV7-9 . TGTGCCAGCAGCTTTCTGGGTCATACGCAGTATTTT CASSFLGHTQYF
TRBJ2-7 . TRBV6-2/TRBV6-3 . TGTGCCAGCAGTTATGTTCATCAGCTCGGCACCTACGAGCAGTACTTC CASSYVHQLGTYEQYF
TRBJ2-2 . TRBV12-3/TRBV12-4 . TGTGCCAGCAGTTTAATTCTTGGGGGTACCGGGGAGCTGTTTTTT CASSLILGGTGELFF